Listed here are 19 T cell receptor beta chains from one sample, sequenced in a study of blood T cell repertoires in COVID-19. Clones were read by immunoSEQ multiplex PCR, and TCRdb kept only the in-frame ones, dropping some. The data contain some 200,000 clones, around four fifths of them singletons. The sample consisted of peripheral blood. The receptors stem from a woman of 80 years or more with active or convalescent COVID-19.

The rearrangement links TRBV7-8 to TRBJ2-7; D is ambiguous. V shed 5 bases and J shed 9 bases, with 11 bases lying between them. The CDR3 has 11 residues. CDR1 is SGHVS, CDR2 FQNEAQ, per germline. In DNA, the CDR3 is TGTGCCAGCAGCCAGTCCCGCAGGCAGTACTTC. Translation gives CASSQSRRQYF.

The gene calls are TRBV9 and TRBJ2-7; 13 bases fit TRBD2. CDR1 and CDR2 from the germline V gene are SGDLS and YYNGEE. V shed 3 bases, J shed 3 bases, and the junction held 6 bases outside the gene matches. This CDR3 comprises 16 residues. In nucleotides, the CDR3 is TGTGCCAGCAGCGGGACTAGCGGGGGCCCCAACTACGAGCAGTACTTC. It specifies CASSGTSGGPNYEQYF.

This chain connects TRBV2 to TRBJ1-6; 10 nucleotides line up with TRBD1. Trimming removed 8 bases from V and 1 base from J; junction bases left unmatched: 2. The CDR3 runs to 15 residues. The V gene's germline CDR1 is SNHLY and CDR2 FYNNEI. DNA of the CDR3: TGTGCCAGCTTGGGACAGGGGTCCTATAATTCACCCCTCCACTTT. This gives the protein CASLGQGSYNSPLHF.

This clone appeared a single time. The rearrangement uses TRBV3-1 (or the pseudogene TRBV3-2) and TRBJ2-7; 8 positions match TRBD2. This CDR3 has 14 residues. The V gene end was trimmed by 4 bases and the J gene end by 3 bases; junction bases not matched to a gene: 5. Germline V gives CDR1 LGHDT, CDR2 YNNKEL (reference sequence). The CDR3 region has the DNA TGTGCCAGCAGCCGCTCGGGGGGGAGCTACGAGCAGTACTTC. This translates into CASSRSGGSYEQYF.

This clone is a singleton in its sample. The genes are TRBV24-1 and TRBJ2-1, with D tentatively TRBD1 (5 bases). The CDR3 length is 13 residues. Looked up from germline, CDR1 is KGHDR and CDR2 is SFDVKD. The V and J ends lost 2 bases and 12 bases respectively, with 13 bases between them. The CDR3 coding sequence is TGTGCCACCAGTGATTCCTCCACAGGCTTGCAGTTCTTC. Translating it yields CATSDSSTGLQFF.

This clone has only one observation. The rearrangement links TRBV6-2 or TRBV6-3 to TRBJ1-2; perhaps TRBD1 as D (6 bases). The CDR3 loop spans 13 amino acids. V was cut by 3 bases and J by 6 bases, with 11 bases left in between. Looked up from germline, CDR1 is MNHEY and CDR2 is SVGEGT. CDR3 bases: TGTGCCAGCAGTTATACCAGGGGCCATGGCTACACCTTC. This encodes CASSYTRGHGYTF.

The CDR3 DNA sequence: TGTGCCAGCAGTCCTCCGACTAGCGGGAGGGCTGAAGAGACCCAGTACTTC. It translates to CASSPPTSGRAEETQYF. This sequence joins TRBV28 and TRBJ2-5; 14 bases fit TRBD2. V lost 5 bases to trimming and J lost 3 bases; unmatched junction nucleotides: 8. The CDR3 sequence is 17 residues long. CDR1 is MDHEN, CDR2 SYDVKM, per germline.

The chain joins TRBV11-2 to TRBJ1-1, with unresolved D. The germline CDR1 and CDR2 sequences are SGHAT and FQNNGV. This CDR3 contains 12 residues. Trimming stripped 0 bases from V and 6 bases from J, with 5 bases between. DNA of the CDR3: TGTGCCAGCAGCTTAGAAGTAGCTGAAGCTTTCTTT. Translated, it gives CASSLEVAEAFF.

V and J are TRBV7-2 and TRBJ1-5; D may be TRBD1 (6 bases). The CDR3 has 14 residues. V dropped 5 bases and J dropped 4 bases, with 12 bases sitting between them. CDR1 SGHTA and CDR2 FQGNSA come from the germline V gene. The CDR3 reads CASSLEQGNQPQHF. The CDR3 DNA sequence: TGTGCCAGCAGCCTCGAGCAGGGGAATCAGCCCCAGCATTTT.

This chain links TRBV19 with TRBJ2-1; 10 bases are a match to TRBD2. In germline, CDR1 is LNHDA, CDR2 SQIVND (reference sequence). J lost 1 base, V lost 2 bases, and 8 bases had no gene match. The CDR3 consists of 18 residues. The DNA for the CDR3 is TGTGCCAGTAGTATAAAACTAGCGGGGCGAATTTCCTACAATGAGCAGTTCTTC. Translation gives CASSIKLAGRISYNEQFF.

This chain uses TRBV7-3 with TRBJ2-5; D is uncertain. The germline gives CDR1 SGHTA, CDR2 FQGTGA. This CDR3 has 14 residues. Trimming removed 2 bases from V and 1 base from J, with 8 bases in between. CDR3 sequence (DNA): TGTGCCAGCAGCTTATACCCTAGCCAAGAGACCCAGTACTTC. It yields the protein CASSLYPSQETQYF.

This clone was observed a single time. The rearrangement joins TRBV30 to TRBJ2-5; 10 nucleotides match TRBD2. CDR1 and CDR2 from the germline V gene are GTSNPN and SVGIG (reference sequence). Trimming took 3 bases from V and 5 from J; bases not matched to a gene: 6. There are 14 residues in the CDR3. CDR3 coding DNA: TGTGCCTGGAGGGCAGCGGGGGGGCTCGAGACCCAGTACTTC. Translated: CAWRAAGGLETQYF.

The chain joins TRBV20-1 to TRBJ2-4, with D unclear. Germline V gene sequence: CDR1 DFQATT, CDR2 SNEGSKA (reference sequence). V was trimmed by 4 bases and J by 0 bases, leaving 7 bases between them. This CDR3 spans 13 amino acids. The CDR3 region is CSANDLAKNIQYF. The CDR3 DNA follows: TGCAGTGCTAATGACTTAGCCAAAAACATTCAGTACTTC.

CDR3 protein: CASSFGTGVLNEQYF. DNA of the CDR3: TGCGCCAGCAGCTTCGGGACAGGGGTCTTGAACGAGCAGTACTTC. The genes are TRBV5-1 and TRBJ2-7, with 10 bases matching TRBD1. CDR3 size: 15 residues. V lost 2 bases to trimming and J lost 5 bases; unmatched junction nucleotides: 7. Germline lookup yields CDR1 SGHRS and CDR2 YFSETQ.

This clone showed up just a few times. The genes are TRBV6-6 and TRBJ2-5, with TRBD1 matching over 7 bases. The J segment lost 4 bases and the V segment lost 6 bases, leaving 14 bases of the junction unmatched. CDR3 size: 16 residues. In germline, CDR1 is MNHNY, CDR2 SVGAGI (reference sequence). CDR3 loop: CASRGDSIRNTETQYF. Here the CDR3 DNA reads TGTGCCAGCAGGGGGGACAGTATTAGGAATACAGAGACCCAGTACTTC.

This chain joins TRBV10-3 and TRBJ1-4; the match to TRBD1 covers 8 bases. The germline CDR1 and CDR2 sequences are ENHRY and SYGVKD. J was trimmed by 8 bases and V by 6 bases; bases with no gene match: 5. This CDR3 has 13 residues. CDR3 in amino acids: CAISDRGGEKLFF. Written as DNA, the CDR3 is TGTGCCATCAGCGACAGGGGTGGGGAAAAACTGTTTTTT.

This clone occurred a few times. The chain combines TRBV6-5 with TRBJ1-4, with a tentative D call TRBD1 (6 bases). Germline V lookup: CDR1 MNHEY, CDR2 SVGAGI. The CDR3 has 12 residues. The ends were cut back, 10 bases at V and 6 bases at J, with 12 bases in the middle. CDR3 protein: CATRGGDEKLFF. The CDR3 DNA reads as TGTGCCACCAGGGGAGGGGATGAAAAACTGTTTTTT.

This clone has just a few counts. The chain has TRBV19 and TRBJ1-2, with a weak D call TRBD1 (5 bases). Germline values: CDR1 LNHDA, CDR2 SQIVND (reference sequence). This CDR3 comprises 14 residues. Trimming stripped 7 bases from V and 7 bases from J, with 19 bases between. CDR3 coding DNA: TGTGCCAGTAACATGAAGGGACTAAGAGGTGGCTACACCTTC. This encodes CASNMKGLRGGYTF.

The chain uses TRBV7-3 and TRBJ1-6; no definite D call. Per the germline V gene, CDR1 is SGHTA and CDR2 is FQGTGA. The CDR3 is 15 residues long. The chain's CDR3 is CESGTGEGNNSPLHF. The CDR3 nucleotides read TGTGAGAGCGGAACCGGGGAGGGAAATAATTCACCCCTCCACTTT. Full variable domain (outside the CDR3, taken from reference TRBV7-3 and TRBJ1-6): GAGVSQTPSNKVTEKGKYVELRCDPISGHTALYWYRQSLGQGPEFLIYFQGTGAADDSGLPNDRFFAVRPEGSVSTLKIQRTERGDSAVYLCESGTGEGNNSPLHFGNGTRLTVT.